The sequence of this T cell receptor (beta chain) was determined in a study of blood T cells in healthy people across ages. On this clonotype: Its cognate antigen is unknown.

Alongside a J-beta primer mix, a sample-barcoded 5' primer served in a second PCR lasting roughly 7 to 12 cycles. MiXCR, run by TCRdb on the 5' RACE reads, gives a single entry per CDR3 protein. The data contain about 1,000,000 distinct CDR3 sequences, 40% to 50% of them singletons. Study conclusions and caveats: Long-lived donors had more naive CD4+ cells and higher diversity than aged donors.

The amount of total RNA extracted per sample was at least 6 micrograms. From germline, CDR1 is ENHRY and CDR2 SYGVKD. The CDR3 is made up of 14 amino acids. Material: blood. This clonotype originated in an older woman in good health. The chain joins TRBV10-3 to TRBJ2-5; D gene unclear. The J call may be incorrect, as the DNA end agrees better with TRBJ2-7. CDR3 nucleotides: TGTGCCATCAGTGACGTGGGGATGCACTACGAGCAGTACTTC. It translates to CAISDVGMHYEQYF.